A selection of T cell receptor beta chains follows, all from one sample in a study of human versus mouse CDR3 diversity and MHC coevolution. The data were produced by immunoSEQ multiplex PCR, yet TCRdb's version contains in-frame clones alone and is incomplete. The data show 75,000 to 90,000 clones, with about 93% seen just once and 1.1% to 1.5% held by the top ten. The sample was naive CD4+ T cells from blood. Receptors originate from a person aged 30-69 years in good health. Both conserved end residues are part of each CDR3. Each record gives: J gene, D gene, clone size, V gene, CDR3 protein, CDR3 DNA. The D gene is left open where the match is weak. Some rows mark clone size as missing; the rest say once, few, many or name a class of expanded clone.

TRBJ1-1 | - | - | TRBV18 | CASSLTSGQNTEAFF | TGTGCCAGCTCACTAACCTCGGGACAGAACACTGAAGCTTTCTTT
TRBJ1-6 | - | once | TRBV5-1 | CASSLATGTGGSPLHF | TGCGCCAGCAGCTTGGCTACGGGGACTGGTGGTTCACCCCTCCACTTT
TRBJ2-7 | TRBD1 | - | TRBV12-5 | CASGLVSGAARGLYEQYF | TGTGCTAGTGGTTTGGTATCTGGGGCGGCCAGGGGGCTCTACGAGCAGTACTTC
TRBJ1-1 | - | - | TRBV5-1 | CASSKDIGFGTEAFF | TGCGCCAGCAGCAAGGACATAGGGTTTGGCACTGAAGCTTTCTTT
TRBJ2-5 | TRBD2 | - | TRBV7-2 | CASSVSLAGGRETQYF | TGTGCCAGCAGCGTATCCTTAGCGGGGGGGCGCGAGACCCAGTACTTC
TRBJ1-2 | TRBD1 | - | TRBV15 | CATSRDLGTGSPYGYTF | TGTGCCACCAGCAGAGATCTTGGGACAGGTTCGCCCTATGGCTACACCTTC
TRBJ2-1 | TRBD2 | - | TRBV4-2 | CASSQGPLTPGGYNEQFF | TGTGCCAGCAGCCAAGGACCCCTAACTCCCGGGGGGTACAATGAGCAGTTCTTC
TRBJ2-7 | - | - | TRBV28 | CASEGLRGPKEQYF | TGTGCCAGCGAAGGCTTGCGGGGACCCAAAGAGCAGTACTTC
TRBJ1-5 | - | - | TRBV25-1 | CASSEFGGASNQPQHF | TGTGCCAGCAGTGAGTTCGGAGGGGCGAGCAATCAGCCCCAGCATTTT
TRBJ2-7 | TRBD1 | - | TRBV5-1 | CASSLGQGPEQYF | TGCGCCAGCAGCTTGGGACAGGGGCCCGAGCAGTACTTC
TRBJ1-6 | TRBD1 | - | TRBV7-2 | CASSRGQGDNSPLHF | TGTGCCAGCAGCCGCGGACAGGGGGATAATTCACCCCTCCACTTT
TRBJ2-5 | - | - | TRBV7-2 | CASSFELAGPETQYF | TGTGCCAGCAGCTTTGAACTAGCCGGTCCAGAGACCCAGTACTTC
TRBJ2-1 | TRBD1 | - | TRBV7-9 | CASTAGTANEQFF | TGTGCCAGCACCGCCGGGACAGCCAATGAGCAGTTCTTC
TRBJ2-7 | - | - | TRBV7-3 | CASSADPAGPLEQYF | TGTGCCAGCAGCGCCGACCCGGCGGGACCCCTGGAGCAGTACTTC
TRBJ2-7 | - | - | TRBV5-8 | CASSLFLGRMDEQYF | TGTGCCAGCAGCTTGTTTTTGGGGAGGATGGACGAGCAGTACTTC
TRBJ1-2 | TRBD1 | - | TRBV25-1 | CASSGQTGAYGYTF | TGTGCCAGCAGTGGCCAGACAGGGGCATATGGCTACACCTTC
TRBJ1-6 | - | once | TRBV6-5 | CASSYSSRSNSPLHF | TGTGCCAGCAGTTACTCGTCGAGGTCTAATTCACCCCTCCACTTT
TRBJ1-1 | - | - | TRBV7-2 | CASSLPIVNTEAFF | TGTGCCAGCAGCTTACCGATAGTGAACACTGAAGCTTTCTTT
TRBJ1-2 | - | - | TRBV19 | CASSTNTNYGYTF | TGTGCCAGTAGTACCAATACAAACTATGGCTACACCTTC
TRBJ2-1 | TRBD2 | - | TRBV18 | CASSPPGLASGPFF | TGTGCCAGCTCACCACCGGGACTAGCTTCTGGGCCGTTCTTC
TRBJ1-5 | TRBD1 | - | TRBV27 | CASSSHIGTGKQPQHF | TGTGCCAGCAGTTCCCATATCGGGACAGGGAAACAGCCCCAGCATTTT
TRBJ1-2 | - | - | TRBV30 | CAWSPKQVANYGYTF | TGTGCCTGGAGTCCCAAGCAGGTTGCTAACTATGGCTACACCTTC
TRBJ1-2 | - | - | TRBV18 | CASSSGGYYGYTF | TGTGCCAGCTCTAGTGGAGGGTACTATGGCTACACCTTC
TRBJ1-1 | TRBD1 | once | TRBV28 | CASSQGGTGRTEAFF | TGTGCCAGCAGCCAAGGGGGGACAGGGAGGACTGAAGCTTTCTTT
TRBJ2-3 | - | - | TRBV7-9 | CASSLRQGRTDTQYF | TGTGCCAGCAGCTTAAGGCAGGGTCGGACAGATACGCAGTATTTT
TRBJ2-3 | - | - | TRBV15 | CATSSPERGTDTQYF | TGTGCCACCAGCAGCCCCGAGAGGGGGACAGATACGCAGTATTTT
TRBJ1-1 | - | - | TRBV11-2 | CASSPARGGILNTEAFF | TGTGCCAGCAGCCCCGCAAGGGGCGGCATCTTGAACACTGAAGCTTTCTTT
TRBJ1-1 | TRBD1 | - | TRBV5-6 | CASWTPKGAGTEAFF | TGTGCCAGTTGGACTCCGAAGGGGGCCGGCACTGAAGCTTTCTTT